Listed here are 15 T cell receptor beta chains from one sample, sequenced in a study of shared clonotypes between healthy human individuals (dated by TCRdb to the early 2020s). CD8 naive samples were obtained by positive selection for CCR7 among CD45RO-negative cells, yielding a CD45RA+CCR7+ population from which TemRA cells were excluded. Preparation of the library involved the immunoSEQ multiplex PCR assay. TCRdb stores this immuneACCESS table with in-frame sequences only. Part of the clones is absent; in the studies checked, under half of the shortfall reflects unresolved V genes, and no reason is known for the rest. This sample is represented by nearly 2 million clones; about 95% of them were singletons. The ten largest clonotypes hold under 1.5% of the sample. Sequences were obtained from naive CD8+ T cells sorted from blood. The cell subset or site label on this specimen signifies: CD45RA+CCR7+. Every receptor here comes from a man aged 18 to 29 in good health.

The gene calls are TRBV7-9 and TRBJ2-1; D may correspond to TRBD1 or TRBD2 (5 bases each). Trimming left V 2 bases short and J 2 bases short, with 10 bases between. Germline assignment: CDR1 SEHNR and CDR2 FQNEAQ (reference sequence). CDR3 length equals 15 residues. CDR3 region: CASSLRWGTYNEQFF. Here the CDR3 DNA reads TGTGCCAGCAGCTTACGGTGGGGGACCTACAATGAGCAGTTCTTC.

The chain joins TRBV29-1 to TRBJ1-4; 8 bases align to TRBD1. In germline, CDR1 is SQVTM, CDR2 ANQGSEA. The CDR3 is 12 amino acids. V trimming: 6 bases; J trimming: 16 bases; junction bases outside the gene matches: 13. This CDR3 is CSVRGMTGASFF. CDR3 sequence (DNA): TGCAGCGTACGGGGCATGACAGGGGCTTCGTTTTTT.

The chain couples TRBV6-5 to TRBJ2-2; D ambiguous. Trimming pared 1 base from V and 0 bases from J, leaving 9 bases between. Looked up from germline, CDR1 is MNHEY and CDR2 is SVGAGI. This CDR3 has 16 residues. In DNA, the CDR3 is TGTGCCAGCAGTTACTACGGCAGCGCGAACACCGGGGAGCTGTTTTTT. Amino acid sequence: CASSYYGSANTGELFF.

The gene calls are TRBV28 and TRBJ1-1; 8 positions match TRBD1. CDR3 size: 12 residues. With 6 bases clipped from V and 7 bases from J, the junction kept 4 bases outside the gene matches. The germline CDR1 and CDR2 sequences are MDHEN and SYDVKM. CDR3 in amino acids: CASSWTGSEAFF. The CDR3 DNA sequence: TGTGCCAGCAGCTGGACAGGGAGTGAAGCTTTCTTT.

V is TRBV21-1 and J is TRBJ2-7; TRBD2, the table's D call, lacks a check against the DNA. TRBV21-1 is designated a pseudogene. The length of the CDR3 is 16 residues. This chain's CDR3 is CASSNRKVLPRDEQYF. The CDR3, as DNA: TGTGCCAGCAGCAATCGAAAAGTCCTACCACGGGACGAGCAGTACTTC.

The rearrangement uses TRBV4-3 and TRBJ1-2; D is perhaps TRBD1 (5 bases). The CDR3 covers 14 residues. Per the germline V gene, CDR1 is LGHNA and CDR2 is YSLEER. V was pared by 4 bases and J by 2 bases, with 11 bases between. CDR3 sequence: CASSPQGPNYGYTF. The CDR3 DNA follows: TGCGCCAGCAGCCCCCAGGGCCCCAACTATGGCTACACCTTC.

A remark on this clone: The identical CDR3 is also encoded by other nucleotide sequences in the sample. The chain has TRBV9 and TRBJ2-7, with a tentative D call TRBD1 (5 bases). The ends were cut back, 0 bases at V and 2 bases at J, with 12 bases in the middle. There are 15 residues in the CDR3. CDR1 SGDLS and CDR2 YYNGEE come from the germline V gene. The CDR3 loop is CASSVDGGAAYEQYF. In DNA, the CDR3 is TGTGCCAGCAGCGTAGATGGTGGGGCTGCCTACGAGCAGTACTTC.

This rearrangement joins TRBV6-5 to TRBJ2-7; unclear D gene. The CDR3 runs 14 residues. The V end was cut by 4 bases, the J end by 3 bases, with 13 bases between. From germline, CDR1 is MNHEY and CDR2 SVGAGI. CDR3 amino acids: CASSSKYLYYEQYF. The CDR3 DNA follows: TGTGCCAGCAGTTCGAAATATTTGTACTACGAGCAGTACTTC.

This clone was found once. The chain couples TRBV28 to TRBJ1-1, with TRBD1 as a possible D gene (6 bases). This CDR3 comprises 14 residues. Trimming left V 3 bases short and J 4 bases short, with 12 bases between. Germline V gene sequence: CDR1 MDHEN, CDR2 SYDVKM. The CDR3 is CASSLVRGVTEAFF. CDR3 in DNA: TGTGCCAGCAGTTTGGTCAGGGGAGTCACTGAAGCTTTCTTT.

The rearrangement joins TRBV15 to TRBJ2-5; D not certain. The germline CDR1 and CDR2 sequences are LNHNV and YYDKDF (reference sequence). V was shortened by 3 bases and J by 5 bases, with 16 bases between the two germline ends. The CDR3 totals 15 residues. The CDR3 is CATSSLPGPGETQYF. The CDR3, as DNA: TGTGCCACCAGCAGTCTCCCCGGCCCCGGGGAGACCCAGTACTTC.

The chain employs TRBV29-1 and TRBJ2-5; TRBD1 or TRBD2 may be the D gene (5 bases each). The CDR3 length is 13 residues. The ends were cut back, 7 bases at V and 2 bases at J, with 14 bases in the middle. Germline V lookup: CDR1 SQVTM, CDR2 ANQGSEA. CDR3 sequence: CSGTGTGQETQYF. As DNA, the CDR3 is TGCAGCGGGACCGGGACGGGTCAAGAGACCCAGTACTTC.

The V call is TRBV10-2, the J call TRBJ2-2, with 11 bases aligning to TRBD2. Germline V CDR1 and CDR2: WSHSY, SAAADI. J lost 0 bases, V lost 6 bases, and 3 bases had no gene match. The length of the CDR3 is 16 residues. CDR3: CASSGTSGPNTGELFF. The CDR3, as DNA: TGCGCCAGCAGCGGGACTAGCGGCCCGAACACCGGGGAGCTGTTTTTT.

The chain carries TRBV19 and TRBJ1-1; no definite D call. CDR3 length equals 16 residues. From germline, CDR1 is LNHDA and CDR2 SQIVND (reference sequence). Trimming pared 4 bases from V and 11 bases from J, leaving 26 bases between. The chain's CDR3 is CASSTTEGGSALTAFF. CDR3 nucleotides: TGTGCCAGTAGTACTACGGAGGGCGGTTCGGCGTTAACGGCTTTCTTT.

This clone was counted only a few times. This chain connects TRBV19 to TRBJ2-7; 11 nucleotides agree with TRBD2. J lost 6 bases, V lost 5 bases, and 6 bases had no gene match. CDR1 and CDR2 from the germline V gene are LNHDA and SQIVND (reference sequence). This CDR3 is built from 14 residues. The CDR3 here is CASSLAGGPPEQYF. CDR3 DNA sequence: TGTGCCAGTAGTTTAGCGGGAGGGCCACCCGAGCAGTACTTC.

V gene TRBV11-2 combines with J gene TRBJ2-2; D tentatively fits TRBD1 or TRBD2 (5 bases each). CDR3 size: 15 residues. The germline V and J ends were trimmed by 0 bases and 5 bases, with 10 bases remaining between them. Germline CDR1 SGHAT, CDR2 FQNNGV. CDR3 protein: CASSLDRGETGELFF. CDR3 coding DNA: TGTGCCAGCAGCTTAGATCGGGGCGAGACCGGGGAGCTGTTTTTT.